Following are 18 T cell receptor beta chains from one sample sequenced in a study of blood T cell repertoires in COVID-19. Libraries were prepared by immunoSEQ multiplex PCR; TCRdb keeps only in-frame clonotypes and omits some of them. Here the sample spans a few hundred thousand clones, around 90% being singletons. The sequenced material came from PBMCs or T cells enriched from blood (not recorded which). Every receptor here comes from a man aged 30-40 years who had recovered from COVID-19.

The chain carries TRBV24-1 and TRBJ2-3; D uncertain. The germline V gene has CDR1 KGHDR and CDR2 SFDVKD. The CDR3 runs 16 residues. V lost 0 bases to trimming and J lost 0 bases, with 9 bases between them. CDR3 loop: CATSDLVRDSTDTQYF. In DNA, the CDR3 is TGTGCCACCAGTGATTTGGTGCGTGATAGCACAGATACGCAGTATTTT.

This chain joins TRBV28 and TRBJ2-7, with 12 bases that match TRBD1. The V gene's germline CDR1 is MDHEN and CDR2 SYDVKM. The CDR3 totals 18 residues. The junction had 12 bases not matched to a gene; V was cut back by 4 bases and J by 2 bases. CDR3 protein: CASSSAAGQGARPYEQYF. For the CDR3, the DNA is TGTGCCAGCAGTTCGGCCGCGGGACAGGGGGCCCGACCCTACGAGCAGTACTTC.

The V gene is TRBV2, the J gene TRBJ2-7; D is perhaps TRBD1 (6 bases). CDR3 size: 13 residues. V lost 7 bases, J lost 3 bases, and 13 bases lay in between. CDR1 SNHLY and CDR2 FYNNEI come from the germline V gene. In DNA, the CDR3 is TGTGCCAGCACTCGGACAGCGAACTACGAGCAGTACTTC. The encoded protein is CASTRTANYEQYF.

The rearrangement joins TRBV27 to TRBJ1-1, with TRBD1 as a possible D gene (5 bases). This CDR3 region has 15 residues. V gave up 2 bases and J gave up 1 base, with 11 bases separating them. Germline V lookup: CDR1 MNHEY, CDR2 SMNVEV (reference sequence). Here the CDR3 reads CASSLGPGRNTEAFF. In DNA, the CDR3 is TGTGCCAGCAGTTTAGGGCCAGGGCGGAACACTGAAGCTTTCTTT.

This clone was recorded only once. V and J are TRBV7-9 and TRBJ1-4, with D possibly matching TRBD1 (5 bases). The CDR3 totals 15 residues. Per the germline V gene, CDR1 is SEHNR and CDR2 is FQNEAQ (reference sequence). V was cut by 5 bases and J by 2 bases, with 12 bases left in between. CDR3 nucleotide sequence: TGTGCCAGCAGCCCCGTTAAGGGGACTAATGAAAAACTGTTTTTT. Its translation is CASSPVKGTNEKLFF. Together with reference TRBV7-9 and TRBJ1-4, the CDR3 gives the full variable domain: DTGVSQNPRHKITKRGQNVTFRCDPISEHNRLYWYRQTLGQGPEFLTYFQNEAQLEKSRLLSDRFSAERPKGSFSTLEIQRTEQGDSAMYLCASSPVKGTNEKLFFGSGTQLSVL.

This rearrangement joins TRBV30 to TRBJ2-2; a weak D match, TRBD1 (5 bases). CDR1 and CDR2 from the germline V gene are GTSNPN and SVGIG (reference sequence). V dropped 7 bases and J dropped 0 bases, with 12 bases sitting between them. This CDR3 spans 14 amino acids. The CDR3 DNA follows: TGTGCCTACCCGCCAGGGCCGAACACCGGGGAGCTGTTTTTT. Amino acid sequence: CAYPPGPNTGELFF.

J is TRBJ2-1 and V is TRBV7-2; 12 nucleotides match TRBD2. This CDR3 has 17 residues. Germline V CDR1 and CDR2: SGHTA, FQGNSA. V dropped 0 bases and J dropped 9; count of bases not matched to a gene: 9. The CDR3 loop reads CASSLAPTSGSSGEQFF. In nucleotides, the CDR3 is TGTGCCAGCAGCTTAGCGCCGACTAGCGGGAGTAGTGGTGAGCAGTTCTTC.

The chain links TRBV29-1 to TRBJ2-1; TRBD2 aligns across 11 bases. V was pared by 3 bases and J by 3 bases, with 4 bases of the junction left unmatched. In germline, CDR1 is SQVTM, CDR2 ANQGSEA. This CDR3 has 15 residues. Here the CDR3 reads CSVDTSGSFYNEQFF. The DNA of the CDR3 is TGCAGCGTTGACACTAGCGGGAGTTTCTACAATGAGCAGTTCTTC.

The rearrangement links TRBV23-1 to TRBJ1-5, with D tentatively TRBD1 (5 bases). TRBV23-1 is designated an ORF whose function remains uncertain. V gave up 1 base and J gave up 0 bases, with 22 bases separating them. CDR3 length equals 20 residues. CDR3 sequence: CASSQCFRGIERNSNQPQHF. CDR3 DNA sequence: TGCGCCAGCAGTCAATGTTTTAGGGGCATTGAAAGGAATAGCAATCAGCCCCAGCATTTT.

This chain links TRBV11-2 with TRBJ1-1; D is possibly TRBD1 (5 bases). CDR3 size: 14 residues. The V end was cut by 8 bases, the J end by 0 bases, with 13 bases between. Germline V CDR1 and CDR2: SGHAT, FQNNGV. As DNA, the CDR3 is TGTGCCAGCGGGGGGTCGTACTTGAACACTGAAGCTTTCTTT. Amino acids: CASGGSYLNTEAFF.

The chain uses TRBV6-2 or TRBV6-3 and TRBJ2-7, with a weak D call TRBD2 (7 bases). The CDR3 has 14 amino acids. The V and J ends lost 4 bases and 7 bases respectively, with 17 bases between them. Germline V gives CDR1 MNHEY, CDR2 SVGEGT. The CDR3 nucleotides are TGTGCCAGCAGTTCCAACGGAGGGGGGGCTGAGCAGTACTTC. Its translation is CASSSNGGGAEQYF.

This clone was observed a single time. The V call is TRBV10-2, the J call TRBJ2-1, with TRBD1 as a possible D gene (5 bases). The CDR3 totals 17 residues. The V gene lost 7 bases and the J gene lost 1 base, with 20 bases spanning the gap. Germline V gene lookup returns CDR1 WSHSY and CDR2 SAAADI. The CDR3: CASNSPGYPPSYNEQFF. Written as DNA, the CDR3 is TGCGCCAGCAACAGTCCAGGGTACCCACCTTCCTACAATGAGCAGTTCTTC.

The CDR3 DNA is TGTGCCAGCAGCCCGGCTAGCGGGAGCTACGAGCAGTACTTC. Translation: CASSPASGSYEQYF. The chain combines TRBV5-4 with TRBJ2-7; 10 bases are a match to TRBD2. Looked up from germline, CDR1 is SGHNT and CDR2 is YYREEE (reference sequence). This CDR3 is 14 amino acids long. V shed 4 bases and J 3 bases; nucleotides not matched to a gene: 4.

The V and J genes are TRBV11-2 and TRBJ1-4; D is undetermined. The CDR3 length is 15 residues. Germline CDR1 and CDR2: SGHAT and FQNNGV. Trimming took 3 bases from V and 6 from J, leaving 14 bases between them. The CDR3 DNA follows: TGTGCCAGCAGCTTTTGGGGTGGGAGTTATGAAAAACTGTTTTTT. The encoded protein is CASSFWGGSYEKLFF.

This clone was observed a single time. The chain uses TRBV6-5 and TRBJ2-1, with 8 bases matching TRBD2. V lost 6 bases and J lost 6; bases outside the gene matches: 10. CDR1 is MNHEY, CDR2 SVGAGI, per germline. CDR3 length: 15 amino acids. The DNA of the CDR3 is TGTGCCAGCAGCCGCAGCGGGAGAGGGGGCAATGAGCAGTTCTTC. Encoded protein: CASSRSGRGGNEQFF.

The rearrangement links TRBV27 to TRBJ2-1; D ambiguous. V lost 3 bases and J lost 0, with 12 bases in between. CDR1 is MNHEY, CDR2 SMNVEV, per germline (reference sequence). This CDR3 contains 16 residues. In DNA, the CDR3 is TGTGCCAGCAGTTTTGAGTCGTTAAGCTCCTACAATGAGCAGTTCTTC. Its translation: CASSFESLSSYNEQFF.

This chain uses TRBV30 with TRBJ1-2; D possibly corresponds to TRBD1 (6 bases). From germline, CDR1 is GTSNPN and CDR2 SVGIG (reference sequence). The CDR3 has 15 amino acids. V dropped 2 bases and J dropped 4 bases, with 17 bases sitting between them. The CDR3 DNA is TGTGCCTGGAGTCACACGCAGGGGTGGAGCTATGGCTACACCTTC. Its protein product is CAWSHTQGWSYGYTF.

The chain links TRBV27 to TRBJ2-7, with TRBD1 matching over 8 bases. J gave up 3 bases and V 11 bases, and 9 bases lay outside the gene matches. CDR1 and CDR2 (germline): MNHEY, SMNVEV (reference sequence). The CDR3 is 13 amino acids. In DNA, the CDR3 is TGTGCCGTCGGGACAGGCTACAACTACGAGCAGTACTTC. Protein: CAVGTGYNYEQYF.